These 4 T cell receptor beta chains came from one sample sequenced in a study of cytomegalovirus exposure and HLA in healthy donors. Produced via immunoSEQ multiplex PCR; TCRdb's table is partial and in-frame only. Here the sample spans 250,000 to 350,000 clones, around 90% being singletons. Sequencing was done on a sample of PBMCs. These receptors all stem from a young man in good health and CMV-seronegative.

This chain links TRBV6-6 with TRBJ1-1; the match to TRBD1 covers 7 bases. Germline values: CDR1 MNHNY, CDR2 SVGAGI (reference sequence). The CDR3 length is 15 residues. V lost 0 bases to trimming and J lost 2 bases; unmatched junction nucleotides: 3. For the CDR3, the DNA is TGTGCCAGCAGTTACTCAGGGACAGTAAACACTGAAGCTTTCTTT. This encodes CASSYSGTVNTEAFF.

The V gene is TRBV20-1, the J gene TRBJ1-2; 8 positions agree with TRBD1. This CDR3 contains 10 residues. Trimming cost V 5 bases and J 7 bases; bases outside gene matches: 0. The germline gives CDR1 DFQATT, CDR2 SNEGSKA (reference sequence). The DNA for the CDR3 is TGCAGTGCTGGACAGGGTGGCTACACCTTC. Protein sequence: CSAGQGGYTF.

This chain links TRBV2 with TRBJ1-2; 9 nucleotides line up with TRBD1. Germline V gives CDR1 SNHLY, CDR2 FYNNEI. J gave up 1 base and V 4 bases, and 10 bases lay outside the gene matches. This CDR3 contains 17 residues. This CDR3 is CASSVGTGLKLNYGYTF. The CDR3 coding sequence is TGTGCCAGCAGTGTAGGGACAGGGTTAAAACTTAACTATGGCTACACCTTC.

The chain has TRBV25-1 and TRBJ1-1; D is unclear. V was cut by 2 bases and J by 4 bases, with 8 bases left in between. CDR3 length: 13 residues. Germline assignment: CDR1 MGHDK and CDR2 SYGVNS. As DNA, the CDR3 is TGTGCCAGCAGTGAAGCAGGCGCCACTGAAGCTTTCTTT. Translating it yields CASSEAGATEAFF.